The 18 T cell receptor beta chains given below trace back to one sample, sequenced in a study of shared clonotypes between healthy human individuals. Sequencing used immunoSEQ multiplex PCR; TCRdb keeps in-frame clones, though not all of them. This table holds 2 million or so clones, 95% found once. Material for sequencing was naive CD4+ T cells sorted from blood. Subset here: CD45RA+ positively selected. The receptor set was obtained from a man aged 18 to 35 in good health.

The chain employs TRBV2 and TRBJ2-3, with 13 bases fitting TRBD2. Unmatched junction bases numbered 1, after V lost 3 bases and J lost 1 base. The CDR3 extends over 16 amino acids. The germline gives CDR1 SNHLY, CDR2 FYNNEI. The CDR3 reads CASSDGLAGGTDTQYF. CDR3 nucleotides: TGTGCCAGCAGTGATGGACTAGCGGGGGGCACAGATACGCAGTATTTT.

This clone was observed once. DNA for the CDR3: TGTGCCAGCAGTTATAACCTCCCGGGTCAGCCCCAGCATTTT. Its translation is CASSYNLPGQPQHF. The rearrangement links TRBV28 to TRBJ1-5; D gene uncertain. This CDR3 spans 14 amino acids. CDR1 and CDR2 from the germline V gene are MDHEN and SYDVKM. The V and J ends lost 4 bases and 6 bases respectively, with 13 bases between them.

The chain joins TRBV7-9 to TRBJ1-4; no reliable D call. Trimming took off 1 base at V and 8 bases at J, with 5 bases between the two ends. CDR1 SEHNR and CDR2 FQNEAQ come from the germline V gene (reference sequence). CDR3 length equals 12 residues. CDR3 sequence reads: CASSLDEEKLFF. CDR3 sequence (DNA): TGTGCCAGCAGCTTAGACGAGGAAAAACTGTTTTTT.

This CDR3 reads CASSLVHKDFSGNTIYF. CDR3 DNA: TGTGCCAGCAGTTTAGTACACAAAGACTTCTCTGGAAACACCATATATTTT. The chain combines TRBV28 with TRBJ1-3; D gene ambiguous. V gave up 2 bases and J gave up 0 bases, with 14 bases separating them. The CDR3 is made up of 17 amino acids. Looked up from germline, CDR1 is MDHEN and CDR2 is SYDVKM.

The rearrangement links TRBV5-1 to TRBJ2-7; 8 positions match TRBD1. The V gene's germline CDR1 is SGHRS and CDR2 YFSETQ. The V and J ends lost 0 bases and 2 bases, in that order; junction bases with no gene match: 7. The CDR3 spans 16 residues. The CDR3 here is CASSLDPGTGTYEQYF. CDR3 DNA sequence: TGCGCCAGCAGCTTGGATCCCGGGACAGGTACCTACGAGCAGTACTTC.

V is TRBV28 and J is TRBJ2-7, with D possibly matching TRBD1 (6 bases). Germline-derived CDR1 and CDR2 are MDHEN and SYDVKM. There are 15 residues in the CDR3. V lost 3 bases and J 4 bases, leaving 16 bases between the germline ends. This chain's CDR3 is CASSFSDRVTYEQYF. CDR3 sequence (DNA): TGTGCCAGCAGTTTCTCGGACAGAGTAACTTACGAGCAGTACTTC.

The chain carries TRBV6-1 and TRBJ2-2, with D possibly being TRBD1 (6 bases). Germline V gene data show CDR1 as MNHNS and CDR2 as SASEGT. Trimming left V 8 bases short and J 1 base short, with 11 bases between. There are 14 residues in the CDR3. The CDR3 DNA sequence: TGTGCCAGCCAGGGACAACAGAACACCGGGGAGCTGTTTTTT. It encodes CASQGQQNTGELFF.

CDR3 coding DNA: TGTGCCAGCAGCTTGGCCGGGACACCAACCCAGCATTTT. This sequence encodes CASSLAGTPTQHF. The rearrangement links TRBV5-6 to TRBJ1-5; a weak D match, TRBD1 (6 bases). Deletions cut 0 bases from V and 11 bases from J, with 12 bases between. The CDR3 consists of 13 residues. The germline gives CDR1 SGHDT, CDR2 YYEEEE. The full variable domain, in which reference TRBV5-6 and TRBJ1-5 provide the parts outside the CDR3, is DAGVTQSPTHLIKTRGQQVTLRCSPKSGHDTVSWYQQALGQGPQFIFQYYEEEERQRGNFPDRFSGHQFPNYSSELNVNALLLGDSALYLCASSLAGTPTQHFGDGTRLSIL.

The CDR3 DNA sequence: TGTGCCAGCAGCTCCCGACAGGGGCCCGCGGAGACCCAGTACTTC. It codes for CASSSRQGPAETQYF. The rearrangement joins TRBV7-2 to TRBJ2-5; TRBD1 matches 8 bases. The germline V gene has CDR1 SGHTA and CDR2 FQGNSA. The CDR3 covers 15 residues. V was clipped by 4 bases and J by 5 bases; unmatched bases: 9.

V gene TRBV4-2 combines with J gene TRBJ1-1, with D perhaps matching TRBD1 (5 bases). Germline loops: CDR1 LGHNA, CDR2 YNFKEQ. V lost 2 bases, J lost 4 bases, and 14 bases lay in between. The CDR3 length is 15 residues. The CDR3 nucleotides are TGTGCCAGCAGCCAAACTTCCAGGGTAGCCACTGAAGCTTTCTTT. Protein sequence: CASSQTSRVATEAFF.

The rearrangement joins TRBV14 to TRBJ2-7; D is unresolved. The V end was cut by 7 bases, the J end by 6 bases, with 10 bases between. CDR1 and CDR2 from the germline V gene are SGHDN and FVKESK. This CDR3 region has 11 residues. For the CDR3, the DNA is TGTGCCAGCAAGAGCCTCGGCGAGCAGTACTTC. Its protein product is CASKSLGEQYF.

This clone came up once. The sample has other DNA sequences that encode this CDR3 too. The genes are TRBV5-1 and TRBJ2-5; possible D gene TRBD2, 6 bases. V gave up 0 bases and J gave up 4 bases, with 7 bases separating them. Germline V CDR1 and CDR2: SGHRS, YFSETQ. CDR3 size: 13 residues. For the CDR3, the DNA is TGCGCCAGCAGCTTGGGCGGGGCAGAGACCCAGTACTTC. Translating it yields CASSLGGAETQYF.

This clone was detected a few times. The V and J genes are TRBV6-8 and TRBJ1-2, with D tentatively TRBD1 (6 bases). Looked up from germline, CDR1 is MNHGY and CDR2 is SAAAGT. The CDR3 has 12 residues. V was pared by 9 bases and J by 6 bases, with 14 bases between. The CDR3 region is CARGAGADGYTF. Written as DNA, the CDR3 is TGTGCCAGAGGAGCGGGGGCGGATGGCTACACCTTC.

This clone occurred once. The chain employs TRBV6-6 and TRBJ1-1; D call uncertain. Per the germline V gene, CDR1 is MNHNY and CDR2 is SVGAGI (reference sequence). With 5 bases removed from V and 4 bases from J, the gap between germline ends came to 11 bases. The CDR3 has 13 amino acids. The CDR3 nucleotides read TGTGCCAGCAGTCGCCAAAGAAGCACTGAAGCTTTCTTT. This sequence encodes CASSRQRSTEAFF.

Details on this clone: The same CDR3 arises from other DNA sequences in this sample as well. Written as DNA, the CDR3 is TGTGCCTGGAGTGTAGGAGTGAACACCGGGGAGCTGTTTTTT. This translates into CAWSVGVNTGELFF. J is TRBJ2-2 and V is TRBV30; the D is unclear. The germline CDR1 and CDR2 sequences are GTSNPN and SVGIG (reference sequence). This CDR3 region has 14 residues. Trimming took off 0 bases at V and 1 base at J, with 6 bases between the two ends.

This chain links TRBV11-2 with TRBJ1-2, with D hard to call. CDR1 is SGHAT, CDR2 FQNNGV, per germline. Trimming left V 8 bases short and J 0 bases short, with 13 bases between. The CDR3 has 14 amino acids. The CDR3 DNA is TGTGCCAGCCGACCCTTGTCAGCTAACTATGGCTACACCTTC. This encodes CASRPLSANYGYTF.

V usage is TRBV5-6 and J usage is TRBJ1-1; D uncertain. The CDR3 length is 13 residues. The germline V gene encodes CDR1 SGHDT and CDR2 YYEEEE. V lost 5 bases and J 0 bases, leaving 8 bases between the germline ends. The CDR3 here is CASRGWMNTEAFF. The CDR3 DNA sequence: TGTGCCAGCAGAGGGTGGATGAACACTGAAGCTTTCTTT.

On this clone: This sample includes further DNA sequences coding for the same CDR3. The chain has TRBV6-5 and TRBJ1-1; D is unresolved. Germline V gene sequence: CDR1 MNHEY, CDR2 SVGAGI. The V end was cut by 10 bases, the J end by 3 bases, with 9 bases between. The CDR3 has 11 residues. This CDR3 reads CATLRDTEAFF. CDR3 in DNA: TGTGCCACCCTAAGGGACACTGAAGCTTTCTTT.